This T cell receptor beta chain was obtained from a study of T cell responses to AZD1222 COVID-19 vaccine. Study information: The study pooled second doses at about 4 or about 12 weeks.

Overall study results and limits: Unmutated variant regions are reportedly targeted by nearly half of spike-specific TCRs. Most donors were white British, females outnumbered males, and clonal diversity was possibly underestimated. Across spike, vaccine-associated CD4 TCRs were found, dominant at 160-218 and 743-854.

As concerns this clone: What it binds is not known.

Germline CDR1 reads LNHDA; CDR2 reads SQIVND (reference sequence). The CDR3 covers 15 residues. Trimming shortened V by 4 bases and J by 8 bases, and 20 bases separated the two germline ends. The repertoire was sequenced with immunoSEQ multiplex PCR; TCRdb's copy has only in-frame clones and lacks some. The table shows about 150,000 clones, with 90% occurring only once. This specimen consisted of peripheral blood, obtained on day 0 of AZD1222 vaccination. The source of this sequence is an adult in good health. The genes are TRBV19 and TRBJ1-2; D is ambiguous. The CDR3 sequence: CASSTPGLLAGGYTF. In nucleotides, the CDR3 is TGTGCCAGTAGTACCCCGGGCCTCCTGGCGGGAGGCTACACCTTC.